A single sample is the source of the 29 T cell receptor beta chains below, sequenced in a study of blood T cell repertoires in COVID-19. The data were produced by immunoSEQ multiplex PCR, yet TCRdb's version contains in-frame clones alone and is incomplete. The sample lists just over 150,000 clones, roughly 85% occurring once. Sequenced material: peripheral blood. The receptors here all came from a human donor with acute or convalescent COVID-19. The donor label of this sample is uncertain.

The chain carries TRBV4-2 and TRBJ2-2, with 9 bases fitting TRBD2. Losses at the gene ends were 1 base for V and 4 bases for J; bases not matched to a gene: 7. CDR1 is LGHNA, CDR2 YNFKEQ, per germline. The CDR3 contains 17 residues. CDR3 in amino acids: CASSQGVSGGSTGELFF. The CDR3 region has the DNA TGTGCCAGCAGCCAAGGGGTGAGCGGGGGGAGCACCGGGGAGCTGTTTTTT.

The chain uses TRBV2 and TRBJ1-4, with TRBD1 as a possible D gene (5 bases). The CDR3 is made up of 14 amino acids. V was cut by 5 bases and J by 8 bases, with 15 bases left in between. Germline loops: CDR1 SNHLY, CDR2 FYNNEI. In DNA, the CDR3 is TGTGCCAGCAGTAAAGACAGAACGAACGAAAAACTGTTTTTT. This codes for CASSKDRTNEKLFF.

The chain carries TRBV6-1 and TRBJ2-3; TRBD1 agrees at 10 bases. V was pared by 4 bases and J by 6 bases, with 10 bases of the junction left unmatched. Germline V gene lookup returns CDR1 MNHNS and CDR2 SASEGT. This CDR3 has 16 residues. The CDR3 loop reads CASSAGDRGKGDTQYF. The CDR3, as DNA: TGTGCCAGCAGTGCAGGGGACAGGGGAAAGGGGGATACGCAGTATTTT.

CDR3 sequence: CASSQERRRSTDTQYF. CDR3 coding DNA: TGTGCCAGCAGCCAAGAGAGGCGCCGAAGCACAGATACGCAGTATTTT. J is TRBJ2-3 and V is TRBV4-2; D gene unclear. The germline V gene has CDR1 LGHNA and CDR2 YNFKEQ. CDR3 length equals 16 residues. Trimming shortened V by 0 bases and J by 0 bases, and 10 bases separated the two germline ends.

The rearrangement joins TRBV7-2 to TRBJ1-2; TRBD1 matches at 7 bases. Germline loops: CDR1 SGHTA, CDR2 FQGNSA. Unmatched junction bases numbered 3, after V lost 1 base and J lost 4 bases. The CDR3 runs to 14 residues. The CDR3 bases are TGTGCCAGCAGCTTAGTAAGGGACAGCTATGGCTACACCTTC. It codes for CASSLVRDSYGYTF.

The J gene is TRBJ1-1, the V gene TRBV5-1; weak D call: TRBD1 (6 bases). Germline V lookup: CDR1 SGHRS, CDR2 YFSETQ. There are 14 residues in the CDR3. Trimming cost V 3 bases and J 1 base, with 10 bases left between them. The DNA for the CDR3 is TGCGCCAGCAGCTCAAGGGGGTCGAACACTGAAGCTTTCTTT. It is translated as CASSSRGSNTEAFF.

The V gene is TRBV4-2, the J gene TRBJ2-5; TRBD2 agrees at 8 bases. CDR3 length equals 14 residues. Trimming at V came to 1 base and at J to 4 bases, leaving 2 bases not matched to a gene. Germline loops: CDR1 LGHNA, CDR2 YNFKEQ. The CDR3 sequence: CASSQAGGVETQYF. For the CDR3, the DNA is TGTGCCAGCAGCCAAGCGGGGGGGGTAGAGACCCAGTACTTC.

V is TRBV11-3 and J is TRBJ2-1, with 7 positions matching TRBD2. CDR1 and CDR2 (germline): SGHNT, YENEEA. V lost 5 bases and J lost 3; bases outside the gene matches: 7. The CDR3 covers 15 residues. CDR3 sequence reads: CASSPWGGDYNEQFF. The CDR3 coding sequence is TGTGCCAGCAGCCCTTGGGGGGGGGACTACAATGAGCAGTTCTTC.

The gene calls are TRBV12-3 or TRBV12-4 and TRBJ2-7, with a tentative D call TRBD1 (5 bases). This CDR3 is 11 amino acids long. The V end was cut by 6 bases, the J end by 12 bases, with 15 bases between. The CDR3 sequence: CASSLRGHLYF. DNA of the CDR3: TGTGCCAGCAGCCTCCGAGGACACCTGTACTTC.

The count of this clone is one. J is TRBJ2-3 and V is TRBV7-2, with 16 nucleotides matching TRBD2. Unmatched junction bases numbered 10, after V lost 0 bases and J lost 4 bases. The CDR3 is made up of 20 amino acids. From germline, CDR1 is SGHTA and CDR2 FQGNSA. The chain's CDR3 is CASSLALQGLAGGSADTQYF. CDR3 DNA: TGTGCCAGCAGCTTAGCCCTCCAGGGACTAGCGGGGGGGTCCGCAGATACGCAGTATTTT. The full variable domain, rest sourced from reference TRBV7-2 and TRBJ2-3, is GAGVSQSPSNKVTEKGKDVELRCDPISGHTALYWYRQSLGQGLEFLIYFQGNSAPDKSGLPSDRFSAERTGGSVSTLTIQRTQQEDSAVYLCASSLALQGLAGGSADTQYFGPGTRLTVL.

This clone was seen a few times. The V call is TRBV5-6, the J call TRBJ2-7, with TRBD2 matching 8 bases. Germline CDR1 and CDR2: SGHDT and YYEEEE. V lost 5 bases and J lost 0; bases outside the gene matches: 7. CDR3 size: 15 residues. The CDR3 DNA follows: TGTGCCAGCAGTAAGCGGGGGAGAACCTCCTACGAGCAGTACTTC. It translates to CASSKRGRTSYEQYF. The full variable domain, in which reference TRBV5-6 and TRBJ2-7 provide the parts outside the CDR3, is DAGVTQSPTHLIKTRGQQVTLRCSPKSGHDTVSWYQQALGQGPQFIFQYYEEEERQRGNFPDRFSGHQFPNYSSELNVNALLLGDSALYLCASSKRGRTSYEQYFGPGTRLTVT.

CDR3 DNA sequence: TGTGCCAGCAGCCGCATGGGGGGTGCAACTAATGAAAAACTGTTTTTT. Encoded protein: CASSRMGGATNEKLFF. V usage is TRBV7-9 and J usage is TRBJ1-4; a weak D match, TRBD1 (5 bases). V lost 5 bases and J 0 bases, leaving 13 bases between the germline ends. The germline CDR1 and CDR2 sequences are SEHNR and FQNEAQ (reference sequence). The CDR3 covers 16 residues. The complete variable domain, with remaining parts taken from reference TRBV7-9 and TRBJ1-4, reads DTGVSQNPRHKITKRGQNVTFRCDPISEHNRLYWYRQTLGQGPEFLTYFQNEAQLEKSRLLSDRFSAERPKGSFSTLEIQRTEQGDSAMYLCASSRMGGATNEKLFFGSGTQLSVL.

This chain connects TRBV28 to TRBJ1-4; D is possibly TRBD1 (5 bases). The CDR3 contains 13 residues. CDR1 and CDR2 (germline): MDHEN, SYDVKM. With 11 bases removed from V and 4 bases from J, the gap between germline ends came to 14 bases. The CDR3 nucleotides are TGTGCCGTCGGGGGAGGGATTAATGAAAAACTGTTTTTT. Amino acid sequence: CAVGGGINEKLFF.

CDR3 protein: CASSLQGGETQYF. Here the CDR3 DNA reads TGTGCCAGCAGCTTACAGGGAGGGGAGACCCAGTACTTC. The J gene is TRBJ2-5, the V gene TRBV11-1, with 7 bases that match TRBD2. Germline V gives CDR1 SGHAT, CDR2 FQDESV (reference sequence). CDR3 length equals 13 residues. V gave up 2 bases and J gave up 5 bases; unmatched junction bases: 2.

This clone is a singleton in its sample. The rearrangement links TRBV9 to TRBJ1-3, with TRBD1 identical over 8 bases. V lost 2 bases to trimming and J lost 7 bases; unmatched junction nucleotides: 11. The CDR3 has 16 residues. Germline V gene sequence: CDR1 SGDLS, CDR2 YYNGEE. The CDR3 sequence is CASSVPPGQGANTIYF. CDR3 in DNA: TGTGCCAGCAGCGTTCCCCCCGGACAGGGCGCGAACACCATATATTTT.

This clone was recorded many times. This rearrangement joins TRBV19 to TRBJ1-1; the D is unclear. The V gene lost 3 bases and the J gene lost 6 bases, with 14 bases spanning the gap. There are 14 residues in the CDR3. Germline V gives CDR1 LNHDA, CDR2 SQIVND (reference sequence). The CDR3 spells CASSIGSVSAEAFF. Here the CDR3 DNA reads TGTGCCAGTAGTATCGGCAGCGTTAGCGCTGAAGCTTTCTTT.

V gene TRBV9 combines with J gene TRBJ1-1, with 9 bases fitting TRBD1. The CDR3 loop spans 15 amino acids. The J segment lost 5 bases and the V segment lost 1 base, leaving 6 bases of the junction unmatched. Germline V gene lookup returns CDR1 SGDLS and CDR2 YYNGEE. In DNA, the CDR3 is TGTGCCAGCAGCGTAAGTACAGGGGGCGATACTGAAGCTTTCTTT. Translation gives CASSVSTGGDTEAFF.

Written as DNA, the CDR3 is TGTGCCAGCAGTATCGCGACAGGGCGAGGACCCCTCCACTTT. Its protein is CASSIATGRGPLHF. The rearrangement joins TRBV6-5 to TRBJ1-6; 7 positions match TRBD1. CDR1 is MNHEY and CDR2 is SVGAGI in the germline V gene. The CDR3 has 14 residues. J lost 12 bases, V lost 5 bases, and 10 bases had no gene match.

V is TRBV5-5 and J is TRBJ1-6; 9 positions match TRBD1. Trimming removed 4 bases from V and 0 bases from J; junction bases left unmatched: 5. Germline V gene sequence: CDR1 SGHKS, CDR2 YYEKEE (reference sequence). The CDR3 sequence is 17 residues long. CDR3 sequence reads: CASSPGQGSSYNSPLHF. For the CDR3, the DNA is TGTGCCAGCAGCCCCGGACAGGGGAGCTCCTATAATTCACCCCTCCACTTT.

This clone was picked up many times. This chain connects TRBV9 to TRBJ2-5; 10 positions agree with TRBD2. Germline V gene data show CDR1 as SGDLS and CDR2 as YYNGEE. The CDR3 extends over 18 amino acids. After removal of 0 bases from V and 2 bases from J, the junction contained 10 bases not matched to a gene. CDR3 loop: CASSVVPSTSGVQETQYF. DNA of the CDR3: TGTGCCAGCAGCGTAGTCCCGAGTACTAGCGGGGTACAAGAGACCCAGTACTTC.

This chain joins TRBV30 and TRBJ1-5; D call uncertain. The CDR3 spans 13 residues. Trimming cost V 3 bases and J 3 bases, with 9 bases left between them. Per germline, CDR1 GTSNPN and CDR2 SVGIG (reference sequence). In DNA form, the CDR3 reads TGTGCCTGGAGCCAAGCCTACAATCAGCCCCAGCATTTT. Its protein is CAWSQAYNQPQHF.

Here the CDR3 DNA reads TGTGCCAGCAGCCCCCTCAGAGGGCCCTATGGCTACACCTTC. It codes for CASSPLRGPYGYTF. The rearrangement joins TRBV9 to TRBJ1-2, with unresolved D. Germline V gene lookup returns CDR1 SGDLS and CDR2 YYNGEE. This CDR3 has 14 residues. Deletions cut 4 bases from V and 4 bases from J, with 14 bases between.

This chain's CDR3 is CASSLGGGSEKLFF. CDR3 in DNA: TGTGCCAGCAGCTTGGGAGGGGGAAGTGAAAAACTGTTTTTT. The chain couples TRBV7-9 to TRBJ1-4, with D perhaps matching TRBD1 (6 bases). V lost 3 bases, J lost 7 bases, and 12 bases lay in between. This CDR3 is 14 amino acids long. The germline CDR1 and CDR2 sequences are SEHNR and FQNEAQ (reference sequence).

The chain is built from TRBV24-1 and TRBJ2-2, with D unresolved. Germline assignment: CDR1 KGHDR and CDR2 SFDVKD. Trimming cost V 4 bases and J 4 bases, with 9 bases left between them. The CDR3 runs 14 residues. Here the CDR3 reads CATSDVSSTGELFF. The CDR3 DNA sequence: TGTGCCACCAGTGACGTTTCTAGCACCGGGGAGCTGTTTTTT.

The chain uses TRBV2 and TRBJ2-5; D unresolved. CDR3 length: 13 residues. Germline lookup yields CDR1 SNHLY and CDR2 FYNNEI. The ends were cut back, 3 bases at V and 4 bases at J, with 9 bases in the middle. The chain's CDR3 is CASSDEIGETQYF. CDR3 DNA sequence: TGTGCCAGCAGTGACGAGATCGGAGAGACCCAGTACTTC.

The CDR3, as DNA: TGTGCCAGCACCCCGGGGGAAAAACTGTTTTTT. This gives the protein CASTPGEKLFF. This chain connects TRBV28 to TRBJ1-4; D is ambiguous. This CDR3 region has 11 residues. Per germline, CDR1 MDHEN and CDR2 SYDVKM. V lost 7 bases and J lost 8, with 8 bases in between.

This chain uses TRBV29-1 with TRBJ1-2; D possibly corresponds to TRBD1 (5 bases). CDR1 is SQVTM and CDR2 is ANQGSEA in the germline V gene. The germline V and J ends were trimmed by 7 bases and 8 bases, with 23 bases remaining between them. CDR3 length: 14 residues. The CDR3 bases are TGCAGCGCGGGGGGTGAGGGAGGTTCCGGAGGCTACACCTTC. Protein sequence: CSAGGEGGSGGYTF. The full variable domain, its missing parts supplied by reference TRBV29-1 and TRBJ1-2, is SAVISQKPSRDICQRGTSLTIQCQVDSQVTMMFWYRQQPGQSLTLIATANQGSEATYESGFVIDKFPISRPNLTFSTLTVSNMSPEDSSIYLCSAGGEGGSGGYTFGSGTRLTVV.

The chain recombines TRBV6-2 or TRBV6-3 with TRBJ1-5; 7 bases line up with TRBD1. After removal of 5 bases from V and 2 bases from J, the junction contained 3 bases not matched to a gene. The CDR3 is made up of 14 amino acids. Per the germline V gene, CDR1 is MNHEY and CDR2 is SVGEGT. This chain's CDR3 is CASSTTGGNQPQHF. The CDR3 bases are TGTGCCAGCAGTACCACAGGGGGCAATCAGCCCCAGCATTTT.

There are a few counts of this clone. The chain links TRBV2 to TRBJ1-5; 9 positions agree with TRBD1. Trimming took 3 bases from V and 0 from J; bases not matched to a gene: 6. CDR1 and CDR2 (germline): SNHLY, FYNNEI. This CDR3 has 17 residues. The CDR3 sequence: CASSDWGDRDSNQPQHF. In nucleotides, the CDR3 is TGTGCCAGCAGTGATTGGGGGGACAGGGATAGCAATCAGCCCCAGCATTTT. Variable domain in full (rest from reference TRBV2 and TRBJ1-5): EPEVTQTPSHQVTQMGQEVILRCVPISNHLYFYWYRQILGQKVEFLVSFYNNEISEKSEIFDDQFSVERPDGSNFTLKIRSTKLEDSAMYFCASSDWGDRDSNQPQHFGDGTRLSIL.